These T cell receptor beta chains were read from a single sample in a study of human T cells and chemical hapten exposure. MiXCR, applied by TCRdb to the RACE reads, yields one record per CDR3 protein. The sample records 100,000 to 150,000 distinct CDR3 sequences, roughly 9.5% being singletons. The source material was whole blood. The receptor source for this set is a male donor in good health. Some clones in this sample may be carry-over from other donors' samples. CDR3s include the opening cysteine and the closing phenylalanine or tryptophan. Fields, in order: V gene, J gene, clone size, D gene, CDR3 DNA, CDR3 protein. D genes are given only for firm matches. Part of the rows lack a size; the others show once, few, many or a class for expanded clones.

TRBV7-9	TRBJ1-1	many	NA	TGTGCCAGCAGCTTAGGTCAGAGGAACACTGAAGCTTTCTTT	CASSLGQRNTEAFF
TRBV2	TRBJ1-5	few	TRBD1	TGTGCCAGCAGTGAAAGGCTTACAGGGGTCGGTAGCAATCAGCCCCAGCATTTT	CASSERLTGVGSNQPQHF
TRBV11-1	TRBJ2-5	NA	TRBD1	TGTGCCAGCAGCTTAGGAGGGGGCCCTGAGTACTTC	CASSLGGGPEYF
TRBV2	TRBJ1-1	few	NA	TGTGCCAGCAGTGAAGCGCTGAGGGGCACTGAAGCTTTCTTT	CASSEALRGTEAFF
TRBV20-1	TRBJ1-1	few	TRBD1	TGCAGTGCAAGGACAGGGGAATCGTCGAGCACTGAAGCTTTCTTT	CSARTGESSSTEAFF
TRBV19	TRBJ1-5	NA	TRBD1	TGTGCCAGTAGTACGACAGGGTTCAGCAATCAGCCCCAGCATTTT	CASSTTGFSNQPQHF
TRBV7-9	TRBJ2-3	few	TRBD1	TGTGCCAGCAGCCCCCCGGGACAGGGAACAGATACGCAGTATTTT	CASSPPGQGTDTQYF
TRBV7-2	TRBJ2-7	many	NA	TGTGCCAGCAGCTCCCGTTGGGGGGACTACGAGCAGTACTTC	CASSSRWGDYEQYF
TRBV7-9	TRBJ2-7	few	TRBD2	TGTGCCAGCAGCAACCCGCCCGGGGGGTTCTCCTACGAGCAGTACTTC	CASSNPPGGFSYEQYF
TRBV10-3	TRBJ1-4	few	NA	TGTGCCATCGGGGATGACAGCGGGATTAATGAAAAACTGTTTTTT	CAIGDDSGINEKLFF
TRBV7-9	TRBJ2-5	NA	NA	TGTGCCAGCAGCCTAAACCGGGACCAAGAGACCCAGTACTTC	CASSLNRDQETQYF
TRBV10-3	TRBJ2-1	many	NA	TGTGCCATCAGCACGCCGGGACAAGTCTACAATGAGCAGTTCTTC	CAISTPGQVYNEQFF
TRBV5-1	TRBJ1-2	NA	TRBD1	TGCGCCAGCAGCTTGCGGACAGGTTCAACAAATGGCTACACCTTC	CASSLRTGSTNGYTF
TRBV10-3	TRBJ2-1	many	NA	TGTGCCATCAGTGAGTGGGAGCATAGCTCCTACAATGAGCAGTTCTTC	CAISEWEHSSYNEQFF
TRBV9	TRBJ2-2	NA	NA	TGTGCCAGCAGCGGACGACAGAACACCGGGGAGCTGTTTTTT	CASSGRQNTGELFF
TRBV5-6	TRBJ2-1	many	NA	TGTGCCAGCAGCTTGGTAAAGCTCCGGGACAATGAGCAGTTCTTC	CASSLVKLRDNEQFF
TRBV10-2	TRBJ2-7	many	TRBD1	TGCGCCAGCAGTGACGTTGGGACAGGGAGCCTTCCGGACGAGCAGTACTTC	CASSDVGTGSLPDEQYF
TRBV10-3	TRBJ1-1	NA	NA	TGTGCCATCAGTGAGGCGGGGCAGGTCGGGGAAGCTTTCTTT	CAISEAGQVGEAFF
TRBV12-3/TRBV12-4	TRBJ2-3	NA	NA	TGTGCCAGCAGGGCTAGTTCTTCTAGATTCGGGCAGTATTTT	CASRASSSRFGQYF
TRBV19	TRBJ2-2	few	NA	TGTGCCAGTAGTCTCGGGACAACAAACACCGGGGAGCTGTTTTTT	CASSLGTTNTGELFF
TRBV4-1	TRBJ2-1	NA	NA	TGCGCCAGCAGCCAAGAAATGAGCAATGAGCAGTTCTTC	CASSQEMSNEQFF
TRBV15	TRBJ1-1	few	NA	TGTGCCACCAGCAGCCGGCTGTCGCGGGACACTGAAGCTTTCTTT	CATSSRLSRDTEAFF